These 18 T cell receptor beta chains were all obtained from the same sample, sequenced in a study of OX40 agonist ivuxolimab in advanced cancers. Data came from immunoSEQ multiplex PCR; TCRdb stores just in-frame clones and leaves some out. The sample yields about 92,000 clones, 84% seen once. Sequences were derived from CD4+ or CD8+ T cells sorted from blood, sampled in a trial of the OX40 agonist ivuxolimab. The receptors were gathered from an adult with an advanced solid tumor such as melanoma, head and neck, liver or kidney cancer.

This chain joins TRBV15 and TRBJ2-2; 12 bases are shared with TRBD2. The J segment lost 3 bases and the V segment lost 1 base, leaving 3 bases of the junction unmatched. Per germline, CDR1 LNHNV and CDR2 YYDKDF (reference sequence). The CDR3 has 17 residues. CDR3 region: CATSRVRTSGDTGELFF. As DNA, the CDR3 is TGTGCCACCAGCAGAGTGAGGACTAGCGGGGACACCGGGGAGCTGTTTTTT.

The CDR3 DNA is TGTGCCAGCAGCTTAGCCCCCGGGGGGGCGGGCACCGGGGAGCTGTTTTTT. This gives the protein CASSLAPGGAGTGELFF. The V and J genes are TRBV7-2 and TRBJ2-2; 8 positions agree with TRBD2. V trimming: 0 bases; J trimming: 4 bases; junction bases outside the gene matches: 7. CDR3 size: 17 residues. The germline CDR1 and CDR2 sequences are SGHTA and FQGNSA.

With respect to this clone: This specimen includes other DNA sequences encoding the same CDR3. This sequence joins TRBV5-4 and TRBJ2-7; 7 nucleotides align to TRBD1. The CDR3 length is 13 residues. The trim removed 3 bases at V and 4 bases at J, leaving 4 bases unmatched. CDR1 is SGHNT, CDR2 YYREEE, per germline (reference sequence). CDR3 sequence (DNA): TGTGCCAGCAGCTCCGGGACAGAGTACGAGCAGTACTTC. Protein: CASSSGTEYEQYF. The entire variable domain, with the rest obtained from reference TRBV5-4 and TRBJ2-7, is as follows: ETGVTQSPTHLIKTRGQQVTLRCSSQSGHNTVSWYQQALGQGPQFIFQYYREEENGRGNFPPRFSGLQFPNYSSELNVNALELDDSALYLCASSSGTEYEQYFGPGTRLTVT.

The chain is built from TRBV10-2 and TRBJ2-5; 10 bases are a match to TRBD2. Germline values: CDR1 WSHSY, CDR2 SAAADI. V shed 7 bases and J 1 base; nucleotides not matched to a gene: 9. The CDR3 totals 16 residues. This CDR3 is CASKRQLAGFQETQYF. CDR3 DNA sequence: TGCGCCAGCAAACGGCAACTAGCGGGATTCCAAGAGACCCAGTACTTC.

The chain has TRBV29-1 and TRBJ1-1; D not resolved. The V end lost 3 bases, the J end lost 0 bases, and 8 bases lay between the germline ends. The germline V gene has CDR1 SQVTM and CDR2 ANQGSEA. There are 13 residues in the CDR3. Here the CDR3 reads CSVEVSLNTEAFF. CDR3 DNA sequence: TGCAGCGTTGAGGTCAGTTTGAACACTGAAGCTTTCTTT.

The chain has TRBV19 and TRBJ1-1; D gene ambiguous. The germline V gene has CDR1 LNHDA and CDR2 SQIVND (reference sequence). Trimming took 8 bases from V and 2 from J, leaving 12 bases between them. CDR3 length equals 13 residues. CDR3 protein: CASGVNRNTEAFF. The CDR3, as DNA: TGTGCCAGTGGCGTCAACAGAAACACTGAAGCTTTCTTT. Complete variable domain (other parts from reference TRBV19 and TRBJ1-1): DGGITQSPKYLFRKEGQNVTLSCEQNLNHDAMYWYRQDPGQGLRLIYYSQIVNDFQKGDIAEGYSVSREKKESFPLTVTSAQKNPTAFYLCASGVNRNTEAFFGQGTRLTVV.

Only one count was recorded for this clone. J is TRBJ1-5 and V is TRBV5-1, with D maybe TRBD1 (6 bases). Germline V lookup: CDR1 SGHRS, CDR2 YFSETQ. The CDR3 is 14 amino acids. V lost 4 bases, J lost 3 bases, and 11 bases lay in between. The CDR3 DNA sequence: TGCGCCAGCAGCCCGGACAGTCACAATCAGCCCCAGCATTTT. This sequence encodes CASSPDSHNQPQHF.

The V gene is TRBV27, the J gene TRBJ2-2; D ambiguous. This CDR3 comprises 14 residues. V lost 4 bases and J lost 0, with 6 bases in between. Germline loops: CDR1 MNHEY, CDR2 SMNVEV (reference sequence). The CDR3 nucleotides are TGTGCCAGCAGTTGGTCTCCGAACACCGGGGAGCTGTTTTTT. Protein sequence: CASSWSPNTGELFF.

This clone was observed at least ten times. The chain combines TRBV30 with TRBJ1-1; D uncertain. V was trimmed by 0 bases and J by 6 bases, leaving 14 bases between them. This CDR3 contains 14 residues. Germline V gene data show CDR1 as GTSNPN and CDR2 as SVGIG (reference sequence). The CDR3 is CAWSVGGMSAEAFF. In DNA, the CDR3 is TGTGCCTGGAGTGTGGGCGGCATGAGCGCTGAAGCTTTCTTT.

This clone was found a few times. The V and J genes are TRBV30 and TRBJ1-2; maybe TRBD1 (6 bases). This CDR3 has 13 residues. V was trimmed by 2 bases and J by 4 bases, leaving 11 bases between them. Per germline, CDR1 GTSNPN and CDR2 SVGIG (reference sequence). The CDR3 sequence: CAWSSQGPYGYTF. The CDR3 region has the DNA TGTGCCTGGAGTTCACAGGGCCCCTATGGCTACACCTTC.

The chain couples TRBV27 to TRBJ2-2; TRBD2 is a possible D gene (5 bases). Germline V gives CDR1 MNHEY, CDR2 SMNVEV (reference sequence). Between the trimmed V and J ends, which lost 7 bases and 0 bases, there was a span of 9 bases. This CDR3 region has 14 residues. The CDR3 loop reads CASKKGANTGELFF. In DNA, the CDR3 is TGTGCCAGCAAGAAGGGAGCGAACACCGGGGAGCTGTTTTTT.

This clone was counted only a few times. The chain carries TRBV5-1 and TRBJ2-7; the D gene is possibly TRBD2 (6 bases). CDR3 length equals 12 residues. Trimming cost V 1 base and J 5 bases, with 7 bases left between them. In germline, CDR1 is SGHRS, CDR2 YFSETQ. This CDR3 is CASSLTGDEQYF. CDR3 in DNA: TGCGCCAGCAGCTTGACGGGGGACGAGCAGTACTTC.

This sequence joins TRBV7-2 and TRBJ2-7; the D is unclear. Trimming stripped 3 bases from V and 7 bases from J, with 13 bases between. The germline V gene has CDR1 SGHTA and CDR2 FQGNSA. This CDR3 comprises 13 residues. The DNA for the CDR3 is TGTGCCAGCAGCTTCGGCACAGCTCTGGAGCAGTACTTC. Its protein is CASSFGTALEQYF.

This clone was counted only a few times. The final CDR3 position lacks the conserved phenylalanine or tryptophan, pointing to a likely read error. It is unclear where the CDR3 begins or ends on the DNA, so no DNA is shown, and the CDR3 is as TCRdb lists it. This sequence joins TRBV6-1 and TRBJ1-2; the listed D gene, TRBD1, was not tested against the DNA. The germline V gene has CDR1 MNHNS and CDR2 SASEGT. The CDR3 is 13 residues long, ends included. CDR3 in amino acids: CASSEARGPWVKL.

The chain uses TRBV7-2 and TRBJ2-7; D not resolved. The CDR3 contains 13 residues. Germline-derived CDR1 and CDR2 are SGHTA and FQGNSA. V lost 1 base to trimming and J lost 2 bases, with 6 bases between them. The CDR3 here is CASSLVQTYEQYF. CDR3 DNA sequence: TGTGCCAGCAGCTTAGTACAGACCTACGAGCAGTACTTC.

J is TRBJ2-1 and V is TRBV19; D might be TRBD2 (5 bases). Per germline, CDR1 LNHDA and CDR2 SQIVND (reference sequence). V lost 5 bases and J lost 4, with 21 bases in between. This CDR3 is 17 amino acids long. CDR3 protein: CASSPGFAGEIYNEQFF. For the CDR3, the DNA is TGTGCCAGTAGTCCCGGCTTTGCTGGGGAGATATACAATGAGCAGTTCTTC.

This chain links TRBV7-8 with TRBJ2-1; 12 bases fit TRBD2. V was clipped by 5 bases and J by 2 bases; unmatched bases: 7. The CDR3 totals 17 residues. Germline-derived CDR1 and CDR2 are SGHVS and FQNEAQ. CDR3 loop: CASSPGLAGPPYNEQFF. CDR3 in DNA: TGTGCCAGCAGCCCGGGACTAGCGGGCCCCCCCTACAATGAGCAGTTCTTC. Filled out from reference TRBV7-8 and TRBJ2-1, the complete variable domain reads GAGVSQSPRYKVAKRGQDVALRCDPISGHVSLFWYQQALGQGPEFLTYFQNEAQLDKSGLPSDRFFAERPEGSVSTLKIQRTQQEDSAVYLCASSPGLAGPPYNEQFFGPGTRLTVL.

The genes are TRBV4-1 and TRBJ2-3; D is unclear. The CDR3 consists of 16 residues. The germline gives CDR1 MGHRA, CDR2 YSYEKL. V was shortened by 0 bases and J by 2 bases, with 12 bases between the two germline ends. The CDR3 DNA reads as TGCGCCAGCAGCCAAGATGAGCTGCGGACCACAGATACGCAGTATTTT. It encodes CASSQDELRTTDTQYF.